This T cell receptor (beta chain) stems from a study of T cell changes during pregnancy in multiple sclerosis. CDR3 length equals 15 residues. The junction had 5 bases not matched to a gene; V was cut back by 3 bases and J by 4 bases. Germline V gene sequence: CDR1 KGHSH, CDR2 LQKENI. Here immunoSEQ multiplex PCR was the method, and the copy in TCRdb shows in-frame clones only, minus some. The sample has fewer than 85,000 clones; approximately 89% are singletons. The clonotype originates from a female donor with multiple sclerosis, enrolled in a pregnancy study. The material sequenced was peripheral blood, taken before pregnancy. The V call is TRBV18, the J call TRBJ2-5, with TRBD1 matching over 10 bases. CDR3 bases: TGTGCCAGCTCACCTTGGACAGGGGGGGGAGAGACCCAGTACTTC. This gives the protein CASSPWTGGGETQYF.